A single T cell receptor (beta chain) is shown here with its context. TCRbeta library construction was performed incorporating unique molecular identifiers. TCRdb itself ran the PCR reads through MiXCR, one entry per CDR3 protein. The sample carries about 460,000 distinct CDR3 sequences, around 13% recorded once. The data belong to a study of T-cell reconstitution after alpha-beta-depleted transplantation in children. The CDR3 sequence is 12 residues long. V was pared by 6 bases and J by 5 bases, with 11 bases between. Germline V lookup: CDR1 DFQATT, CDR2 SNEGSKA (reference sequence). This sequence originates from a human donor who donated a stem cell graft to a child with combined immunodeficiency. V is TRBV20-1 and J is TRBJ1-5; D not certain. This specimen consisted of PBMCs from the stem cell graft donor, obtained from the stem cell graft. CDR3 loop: CSAGNGDQPQHF. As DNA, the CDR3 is TGCAGTGCGGGGAACGGAGATCAGCCCCAGCATTTT.